This entry lists 8 T cell receptor beta chains sequenced from one sample in a study of shared clonotypes between healthy human individuals. Sequenced by immunoSEQ multiplex PCR; TCRdb stores in-frame clones only, minus some. Of 2 million to 2.5 million clones in the sample, about 95% were seen once. The naive CD8 fraction comprised CD45RO-negative cells positively selected for CCR7 and excluded terminally differentiated effector memory CD45RA+ cells. The sequenced sample was naive CD8+ T cells sorted from blood. Receptors were obtained from a man aged 18 to 35 in good health.

J is TRBJ2-7 and V is TRBV27; possibly TRBD2 for D (6 bases). CDR1 is MNHEY and CDR2 is SMNVEV in the germline V gene (reference sequence). Trimming took off 4 bases at V and 3 bases at J, with 13 bases between the two ends. The CDR3 totals 14 residues. CDR3 residues: CASSWGGGNYEQYF. CDR3 bases: TGTGCCAGCAGTTGGGGCGGAGGGAACTACGAGCAGTACTTC.

This clone was detected only once. The sample carries other DNA sequences with the same CDR3. This chain connects TRBV5-4 to TRBJ2-7; no clear D. The CDR3 covers 13 residues. Trimming pared 4 bases from V and 2 bases from J, leaving 10 bases between. Germline CDR1 SGHNT, CDR2 YYREEE (reference sequence). The CDR3 here is CASSPDGPYEQYF. The CDR3 nucleotides are TGTGCCAGCAGCCCGGACGGTCCCTACGAGCAGTACTTC. Variable domain in full (rest from reference TRBV5-4 and TRBJ2-7): ETGVTQSPTHLIKTRGQQVTLRCSSQSGHNTVSWYQQALGQGPQFIFQYYREEENGRGNFPPRFSGLQFPNYSSELNVNALELDDSALYLCASSPDGPYEQYFGPGTRLTVT.

The rearrangement uses TRBV2 and TRBJ1-4, with D unclear. The CDR3 consists of 11 residues. Germline V gene data show CDR1 as SNHLY and CDR2 as FYNNEI. Trimming left V 3 bases short and J 8 bases short, with 4 bases between. CDR3 DNA: TGTGCCAGCAGTGAGGAGGAAAAACTGTTTTTT. This codes for CASSEEEKLFF.

About this clone: Other DNA sequences in this sample translate to the same CDR3. V usage is TRBV7-9 and J usage is TRBJ1-5; 7 bases match TRBD1. The trim removed 5 bases at V and 0 bases at J, leaving 4 bases unmatched. The CDR3 extends over 15 amino acids. Germline V gives CDR1 SEHNR, CDR2 FQNEAQ (reference sequence). The CDR3 protein is CASSPRDSSNQPQHF. The CDR3 DNA reads TGTGCCAGCAGCCCCCGGGACAGTAGCAATCAGCCCCAGCATTTT. Supplemented by reference TRBV7-9 and TRBJ1-5, the full variable domain reads DTGVSQNPRHKITKRGQNVTFRCDPISEHNRLYWYRQTLGQGPEFLTYFQNEAQLEKSRLLSDRFSAERPKGSFSTLEIQRTEQGDSAMYLCASSPRDSSNQPQHFGDGTRLSIL.

J is TRBJ2-7 and V is TRBV4-1; D is possibly TRBD1 (6 bases). The CDR3 loop spans 14 amino acids. Germline V CDR1 and CDR2: MGHRA, YSYEKL. Deletions cut 1 base from V and 3 bases from J, with 10 bases between. The CDR3 DNA reads as TGCGCCAGCAGCCAAGGAGGGGGTGGCTACGAGCAGTACTTC. It translates to CASSQGGGGYEQYF.

The V and J genes are TRBV4-1 and TRBJ2-7; D tentatively fits TRBD1 or TRBD2 (5 bases each). Germline-derived CDR1 and CDR2 are MGHRA and YSYEKL. The CDR3 loop spans 14 amino acids. The V gene lost 5 bases and the J gene lost 2 bases, with 13 bases spanning the gap. In nucleotides, the CDR3 is TGCGCCAGCAGCAACCGGGACGGCGCCTACGAGCAGTACTTC. Translation gives CASSNRDGAYEQYF.

Only one count was recorded for this clone. The CDR3 DNA is TGTGCCAGCAGTTTGAGGAGGATCGGGGAGCTGTTTTTT. This codes for CASSLRRIGELFF. The chain joins TRBV28 to TRBJ2-2, with D possibly being TRBD2 (5 bases). Per the germline V gene, CDR1 is MDHEN and CDR2 is SYDVKM. Trimming removed 3 bases from V and 7 bases from J, with 9 bases in between. CDR3 length equals 13 residues.

V and J are TRBV6-5 and TRBJ2-7; 8 bases map to TRBD1. The trim removed 0 bases at V and 3 bases at J, leaving 4 bases unmatched. This CDR3 region has 15 residues. Germline loops: CDR1 MNHEY, CDR2 SVGAGI. The CDR3 sequence is CASSYSTGVIYEQYF. The CDR3 nucleotides are TGTGCCAGCAGTTACTCGACAGGGGTCATCTACGAGCAGTACTTC.